This T cell receptor beta chain was obtained from a study of T cells in Graves' hyperthyroidism and ophthalmopathy. There were TCR beta CDR3 regions amplified from RNA transcripts. HTBI primers were used for first-round RT-PCR of the TCR CDR3. TCRdb reanalysed the multiplex PCR reads using MiXCR and keeps one entry per CDR3 protein. This sample has hundreds of thousands of distinct CDR3 sequences, with 30% to 40% found just once. This clonotype was observed at least ten times. Per germline, CDR1 SGHTA and CDR2 FQGNSA. CDR3 length equals 15 residues. The V end was cut by 6 bases, the J end by 0 bases, with 12 bases between.

The genes are TRBV7-2 and TRBJ1-3, with TRBD1 as a possible D gene (6 bases). The sample comprised blood. This clonotype was obtained from a woman aged 40 to 50 with Graves' hyperthyroidism. The CDR3 loop reads CASSYLGGSGNTIYF. Written as DNA, the CDR3 is TGTGCCAGCAGTTATTTAGGGGGCTCTGGAAACACCATATATTTT.